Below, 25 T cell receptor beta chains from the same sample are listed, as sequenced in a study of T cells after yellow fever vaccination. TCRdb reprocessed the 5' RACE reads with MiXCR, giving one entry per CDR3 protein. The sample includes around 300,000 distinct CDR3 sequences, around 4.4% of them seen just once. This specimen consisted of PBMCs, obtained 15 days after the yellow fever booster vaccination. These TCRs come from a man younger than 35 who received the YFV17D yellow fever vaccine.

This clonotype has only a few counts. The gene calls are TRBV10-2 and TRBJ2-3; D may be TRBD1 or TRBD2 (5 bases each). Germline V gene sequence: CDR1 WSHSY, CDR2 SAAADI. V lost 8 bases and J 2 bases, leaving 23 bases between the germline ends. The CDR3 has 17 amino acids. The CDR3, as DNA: TGCGCCAGCTCCATTCAGCCCGAGGGACGGTCCACAGATACGCAGTATTTT. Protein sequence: CASSIQPEGRSTDTQYF.

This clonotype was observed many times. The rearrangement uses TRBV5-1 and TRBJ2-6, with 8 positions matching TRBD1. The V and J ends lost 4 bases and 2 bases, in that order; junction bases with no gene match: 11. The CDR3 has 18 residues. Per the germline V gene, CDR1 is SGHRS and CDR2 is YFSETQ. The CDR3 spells CASSRGTTTGAGANVLTF. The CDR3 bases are TGCGCCAGCAGCCGAGGGACCACGACAGGGGCTGGGGCCAACGTCCTGACTTTC.

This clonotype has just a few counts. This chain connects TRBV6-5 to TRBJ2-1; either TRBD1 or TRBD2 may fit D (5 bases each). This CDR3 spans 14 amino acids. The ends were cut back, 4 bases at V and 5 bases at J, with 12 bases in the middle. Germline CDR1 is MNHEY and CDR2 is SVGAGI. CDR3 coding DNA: TGTGCCAGCAGTTTCCGGGACGGAAACAATGAGCAGTTCTTC. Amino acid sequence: CASSFRDGNNEQFF.

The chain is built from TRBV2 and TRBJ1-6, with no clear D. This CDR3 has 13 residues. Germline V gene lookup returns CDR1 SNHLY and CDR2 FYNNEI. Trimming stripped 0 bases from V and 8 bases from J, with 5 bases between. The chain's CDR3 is CASSEAPDSPLHF. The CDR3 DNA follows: TGTGCCAGCAGTGAAGCCCCCGATTCACCCCTCCACTTT.

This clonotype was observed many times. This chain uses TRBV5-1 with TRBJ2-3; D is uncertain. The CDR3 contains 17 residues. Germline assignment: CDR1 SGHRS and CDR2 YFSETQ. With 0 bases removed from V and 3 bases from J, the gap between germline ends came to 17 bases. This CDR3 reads CASSLAGSLFRTDTQYF. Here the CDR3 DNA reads TGCGCCAGCAGCTTGGCAGGCAGCCTGTTCCGAACAGATACGCAGTATTTT.

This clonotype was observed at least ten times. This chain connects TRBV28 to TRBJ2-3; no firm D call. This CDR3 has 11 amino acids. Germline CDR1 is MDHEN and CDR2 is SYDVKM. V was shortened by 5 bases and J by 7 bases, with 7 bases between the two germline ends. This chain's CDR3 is CASSGRYTQYF. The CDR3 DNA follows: TGTGCCAGCAGTGGAAGGTATACGCAGTATTTT.

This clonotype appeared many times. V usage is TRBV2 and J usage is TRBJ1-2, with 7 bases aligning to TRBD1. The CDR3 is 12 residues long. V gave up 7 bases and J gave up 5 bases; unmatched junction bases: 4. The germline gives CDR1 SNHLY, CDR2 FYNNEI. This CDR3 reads CASMRQGYGYTF. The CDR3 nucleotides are TGTGCCAGCATGAGACAGGGTTATGGCTACACCTTC.

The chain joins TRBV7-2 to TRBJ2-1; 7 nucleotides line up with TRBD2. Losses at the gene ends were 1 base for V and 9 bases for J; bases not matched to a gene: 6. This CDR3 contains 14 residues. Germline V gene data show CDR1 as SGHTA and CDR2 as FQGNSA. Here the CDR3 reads CASSLVGGWGEQFF. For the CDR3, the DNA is TGTGCCAGCAGCTTAGTCGGGGGGTGGGGTGAGCAGTTCTTC.

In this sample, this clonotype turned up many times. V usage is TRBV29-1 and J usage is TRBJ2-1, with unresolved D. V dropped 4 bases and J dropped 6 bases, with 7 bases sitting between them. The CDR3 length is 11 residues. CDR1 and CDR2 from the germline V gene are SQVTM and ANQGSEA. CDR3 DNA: TGCAGCGTTGGCTCCCCCAATGAGCAGTTCTTC. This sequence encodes CSVGSPNEQFF.

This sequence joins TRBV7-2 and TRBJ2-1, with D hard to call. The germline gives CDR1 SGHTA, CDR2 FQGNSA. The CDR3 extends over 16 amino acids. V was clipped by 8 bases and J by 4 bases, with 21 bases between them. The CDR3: CASLPFPDSSYNEQFF. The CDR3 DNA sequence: TGTGCCAGCCTCCCATTCCCTGATAGCTCGTACAATGAGCAGTTCTTC.

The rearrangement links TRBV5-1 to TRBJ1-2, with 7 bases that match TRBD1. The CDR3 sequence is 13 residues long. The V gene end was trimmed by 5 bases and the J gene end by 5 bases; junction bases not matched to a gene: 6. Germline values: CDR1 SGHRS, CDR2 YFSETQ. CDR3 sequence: CASSRDRQYGYTF. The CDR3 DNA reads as TGCGCCAGCAGTAGGGACAGACAATATGGCTACACCTTC.

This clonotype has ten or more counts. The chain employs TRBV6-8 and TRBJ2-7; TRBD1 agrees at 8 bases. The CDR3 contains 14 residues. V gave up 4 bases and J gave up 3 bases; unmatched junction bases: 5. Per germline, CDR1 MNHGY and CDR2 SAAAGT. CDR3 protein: CASSLRTGNYEQYF. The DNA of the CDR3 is TGTGCCAGCAGTTTAAGGACAGGGAACTACGAGCAGTACTTC.

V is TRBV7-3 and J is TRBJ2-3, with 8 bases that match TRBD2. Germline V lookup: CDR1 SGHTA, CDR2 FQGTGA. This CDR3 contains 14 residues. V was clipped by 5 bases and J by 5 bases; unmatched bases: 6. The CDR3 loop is CASSLGSGGDTQYF. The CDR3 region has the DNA TGTGCCAGCAGCCTCGGAAGCGGGGGAGATACGCAGTATTTT.

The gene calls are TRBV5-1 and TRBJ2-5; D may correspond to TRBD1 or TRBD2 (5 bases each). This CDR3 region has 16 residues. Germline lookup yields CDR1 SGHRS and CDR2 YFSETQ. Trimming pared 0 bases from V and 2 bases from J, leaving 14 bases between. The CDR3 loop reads CASSLEGSGGQETQYF. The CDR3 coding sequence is TGCGCCAGCAGCTTGGAGGGCTCTGGGGGACAAGAGACCCAGTACTTC.

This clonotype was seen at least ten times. CDR3 amino acids: CASSQNPRGDEKLFF. The CDR3 nucleotides are TGCGCCAGCAGCCAGAATCCTCGGGGAGATGAAAAACTGTTTTTT. The J gene is TRBJ1-4, the V gene TRBV4-3; no reliable D call. CDR1 is LGHNA and CDR2 is YSLEER in the germline V gene. Deletions cut 3 bases from V and 6 bases from J, with 14 bases between. The CDR3 is 15 amino acids.

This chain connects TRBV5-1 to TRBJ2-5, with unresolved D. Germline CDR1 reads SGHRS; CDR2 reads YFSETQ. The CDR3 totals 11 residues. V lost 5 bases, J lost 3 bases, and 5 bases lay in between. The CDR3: CASRREETQYF. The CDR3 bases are TGCGCCAGCAGACGGGAAGAGACCCAGTACTTC.

The CDR3 reads CAISESMVLEARYGYTF. The CDR3 nucleotides are TGTGCCATCAGTGAGTCGATGGTATTGGAAGCACGCTATGGCTACACCTTC. The gene calls are TRBV10-3 and TRBJ1-2; the D is unclear. This CDR3 spans 17 amino acids. Trimming pared 0 bases from V and 4 bases from J, leaving 18 bases between. Per germline, CDR1 ENHRY and CDR2 SYGVKD.

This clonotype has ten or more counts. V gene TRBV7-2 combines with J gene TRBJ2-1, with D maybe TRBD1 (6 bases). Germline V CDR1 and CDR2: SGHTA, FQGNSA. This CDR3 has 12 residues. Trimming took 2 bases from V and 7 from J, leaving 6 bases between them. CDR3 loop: CASSLRGNEQFF. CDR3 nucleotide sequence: TGTGCCAGCAGCTTAAGGGGGAATGAGCAGTTCTTC.

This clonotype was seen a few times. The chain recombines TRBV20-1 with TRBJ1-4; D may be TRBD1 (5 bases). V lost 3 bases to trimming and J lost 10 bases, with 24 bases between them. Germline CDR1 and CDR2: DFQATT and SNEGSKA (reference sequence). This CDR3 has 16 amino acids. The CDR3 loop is CSASIQGRTKVGKLFF. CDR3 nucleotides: TGCAGTGCTAGCATCCAGGGCAGGACCAAAGTAGGAAAACTGTTTTTT.

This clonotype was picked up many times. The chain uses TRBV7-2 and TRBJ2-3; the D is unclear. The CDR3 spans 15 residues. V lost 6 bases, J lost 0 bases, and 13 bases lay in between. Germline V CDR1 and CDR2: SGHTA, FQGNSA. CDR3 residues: CASSRHHASTDTQYF. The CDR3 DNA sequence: TGTGCCAGCAGTCGACACCACGCTAGCACAGATACGCAGTATTTT.

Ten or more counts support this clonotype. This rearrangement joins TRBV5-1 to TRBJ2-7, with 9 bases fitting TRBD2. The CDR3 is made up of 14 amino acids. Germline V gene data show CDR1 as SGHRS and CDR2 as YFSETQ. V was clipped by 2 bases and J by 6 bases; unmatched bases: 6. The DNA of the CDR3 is TGCGCCAGCAGCTTTTCCCAAGCGGGGGGCGAGCAGTACTTC. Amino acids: CASSFSQAGGEQYF.

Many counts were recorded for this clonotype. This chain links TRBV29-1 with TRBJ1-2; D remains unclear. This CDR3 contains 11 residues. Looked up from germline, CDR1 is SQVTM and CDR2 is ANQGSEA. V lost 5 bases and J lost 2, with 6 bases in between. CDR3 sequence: CSVYLNYGYTF. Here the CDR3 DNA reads TGCAGCGTTTATCTGAACTATGGCTACACCTTC. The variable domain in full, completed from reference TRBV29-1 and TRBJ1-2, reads SAVISQKPSRDICQRGTSLTIQCQVDSQVTMMFWYRQQPGQSLTLIATANQGSEATYESGFVIDKFPISRPNLTFSTLTVSNMSPEDSSIYLCSVYLNYGYTFGSGTRLTVV.

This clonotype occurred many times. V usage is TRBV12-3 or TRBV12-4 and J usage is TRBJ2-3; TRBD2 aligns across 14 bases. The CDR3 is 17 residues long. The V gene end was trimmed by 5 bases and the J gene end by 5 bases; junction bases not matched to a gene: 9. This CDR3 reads CASSPQTSGGARDTQYF. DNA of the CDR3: TGTGCCAGCAGTCCCCAGACTAGCGGGGGGGCCAGAGATACGCAGTATTTT.

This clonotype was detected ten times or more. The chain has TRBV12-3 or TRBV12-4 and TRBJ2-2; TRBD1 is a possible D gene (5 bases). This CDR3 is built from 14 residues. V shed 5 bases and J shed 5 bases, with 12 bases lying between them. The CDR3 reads CASSPDSWTGELFF. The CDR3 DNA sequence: TGTGCCAGCAGTCCAGACAGTTGGACCGGGGAGCTGTTTTTT.

CDR3 DNA sequence: TGCAGCGTTGTTTTTCAGGGGCACTACAATGAGCAGTTCTTC. This codes for CSVVFQGHYNEQFF. The chain links TRBV29-1 to TRBJ2-1; tentatively, D is TRBD1 (6 bases). V lost 4 bases, J lost 3 bases, and 13 bases lay in between. Germline V gives CDR1 SQVTM, CDR2 ANQGSEA. The CDR3 has 14 amino acids.